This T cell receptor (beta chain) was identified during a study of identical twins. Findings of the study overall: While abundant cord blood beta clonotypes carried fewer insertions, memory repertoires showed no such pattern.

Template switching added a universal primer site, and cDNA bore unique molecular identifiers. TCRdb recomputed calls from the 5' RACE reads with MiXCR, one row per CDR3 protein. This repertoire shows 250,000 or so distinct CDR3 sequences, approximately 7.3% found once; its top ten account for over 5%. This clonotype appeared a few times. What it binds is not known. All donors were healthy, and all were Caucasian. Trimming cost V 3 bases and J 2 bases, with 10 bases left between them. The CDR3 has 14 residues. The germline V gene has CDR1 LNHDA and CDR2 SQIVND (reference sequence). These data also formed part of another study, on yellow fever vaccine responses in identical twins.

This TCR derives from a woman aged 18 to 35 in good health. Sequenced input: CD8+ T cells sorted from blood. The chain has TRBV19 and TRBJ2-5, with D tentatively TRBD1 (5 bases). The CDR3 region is CASSISREQETQYF. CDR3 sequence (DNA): TGTGCCAGTAGTATCAGCAGGGAACAAGAGACCCAGTACTTC.